The source of this TCR beta chain is a study of blood T cell repertoires in COVID-19. Study context: The United States, Italy and Spain were the sources of the acute and convalescent COVID-19 samples. In each case, the material was cDNA or gDNA derived from T cells, B-cell-depleted T cells, or PBMCs.

The assay was immunoSEQ multiplex PCR, and TCRdb's table has in-frame clones only and misses some. The sample includes more than 65,000 clones, around 83% seen only once; the top ten take 4% to 5.5%. CDR3 length: 14 residues. Trimming took off 10 bases at V and 4 bases at J, with 18 bases between the two ends. Germline values: CDR1 MNHEY, CDR2 SMNVEV (reference sequence). This clone was seen just once. This chain joins TRBV27 and TRBJ2-3, with TRBD1 as a possible D gene (7 bases). The source material was peripheral blood. The receptor's source is a man older than 75 with acute or convalescent COVID-19. The DNA for the CDR3 is TGTGCCACGCGGGACAGTGGGTACGCAGATACGCAGTATTTT. Its translation: CATRDSGYADTQYF.